This TCR beta chain was profiled in a study of blood T cell repertoires in COVID-19. Germline-derived CDR1 and CDR2 are KGHSH and LQKENI. The CDR3 spans 13 residues. V lost 3 bases and J lost 3, with 8 bases in between. Here immunoSEQ multiplex PCR was the method, and the copy in TCRdb shows in-frame clones only, minus some. The table lists some 270,000 clones, approximately 88% of them singletons. As for this clone: The identical CDR3 is also encoded by other nucleotide sequences in the sample.

The V gene is TRBV18, the J gene TRBJ1-1; D remains ambiguous. Sequenced material: peripheral blood. The receptor was derived from a man aged 50 to 59 with acute or convalescent COVID-19. The CDR3 DNA reads as TGTGCCAGCTCACCCCCCGGGGACACTGAAGCTTTCTTT. It is translated as CASSPPGDTEAFF. Complete variable domain (other parts from reference TRBV18 and TRBJ1-1): NAGVMQNPRHLVRRRGQEARLRCSPMKGHSHVYWYRQLPEEGLKFMVYLQKENIIDESGMPKERFSAEFPKEGPSILRIQQVVRGDSAAYFCASSPPGDTEAFFGQGTRLTVV.